This T cell receptor beta chain came from a study of blood T cell repertoires in COVID-19 (dated by TCRdb to 2018 to 2020). About the full investigation: Samples covering the acute and convalescent phases of COVID-19 were provided by collaborators in the United States, Italy and Spain. The repertoires were released in a freely available public database intended as a resource for research on the immune response to SARS-CoV-2. Subjects who had been exposed to COVID-19, were actively infected with it, or had recovered from it provided the deeply sampled blood TCRbeta repertoires that made up the dataset. The material from the prospective study consisted of cDNA or gDNA derived from T cells, B-cell-depleted T cells, or PBMCs. A de-identified subject ID, COVID-19 status, age in years and sex were almost always included in the sample metadata. Samples came from the ongoing ImmuneRACE study (first 160 participants) plus 1,254 subjects from 6 global collaborators. Where HLA class I and class II types were available, the types were taken from metadata supplied by the sample provider, not from assay-based typing. Overall study results and their limits: Clinical and demographic metadata were provided uncurated, with the amount varying by source and participant.

In Seattle, one collaborating source enrolled patients while the infection was active and tracked those patients longitudinally over the course of disease. Collaborating institutions collected whole blood in K2EDTA tubes following their own protocols. Collaborator samples were shipped for TCRbeta analysis as frozen whole blood, isolated PBMCs, or DNA extracted from either sample type. TCRbeta CDR3 regions were amplified from genomic DNA by means of the immunoSEQ Assay, a bias-controlled multiplex PCR. Per the source publication's procedure: Nucleated cell counts per sample were estimated from amplification of reference gene primers within the assay. To quantify the absolute abundance of each unique TCRbeta CDR3 rearrangement, sequence reads were collapsed and filtered. For each sample, productive Simpson clonality was calculated as the square root of Simpson's diversity index across productive rearrangements. TCRdb stores this immuneACCESS table with in-frame sequences only. Part of the clones is absent; in the studies checked, under half of the shortfall reflects unresolved V genes, and no reason is known for the rest. V and J calls and clone size are those listed in that table; D and trimming were worked out from the DNA. The sample contains some 240,000 clones, around four fifths of them found a single time. The ten largest clonotypes hold less than 6% of the sample.

This clone was seen more than once but under ten times. The antigen it binds to is not known. No per-base quality is available; no much larger clone lies one base away. V loses 1 base, J loses 4 bases, and the germline ends lie 5 bases apart. Measured from the cysteine to the phenylalanine, the CDR3 is 12 residues long. The CDR3 DNA has 36 bases and is translated from base 1. From a lookup of the germline V gene (reference sequence), CDR1 and CDR2 are GTSNPN and SVGIG. Sequenced material: peripheral blood. This receptor was taken from a woman aged 65 to 85 with COVID-19, enrolled during active disease. The V and J genes are TRBV30 and TRBJ1-5; the D gene cannot be resolved reliably. The sequenced DNA is TGTGCCTGGAGTGACGAGAATCAGCCCCAGCATTTT. This encodes CAWSDENQPQHF. With the rest looked up from the reference TRBV30 and TRBJ1-5 genes rather than sequenced, the full variable domain is SQTIHQWPATLVQPVGSPLSLECTVEGTSNPNLYWYRQAAGRGLQLLFYSVGIGQISSEVPQNLSASRPQDRQFILSSKKLLLSDSGFYLCAWSDENQPQHFGDGTRLSIL.